Presented here are 3 T cell receptor beta chains from one specimen sequenced in a study of shared clonotypes between healthy human individuals. Sequencing used immunoSEQ multiplex PCR; TCRdb keeps in-frame clones, though not all of them. The table shows about 680,000 clones, with roughly 70% occurring only once. The sequenced sample was memory CD4+ T cells sorted from blood. Subset indicated: CD45RA-negative fraction. The origin of the receptors is a woman aged 25 to 39 in good health.

The chain carries TRBV7-2 and TRBJ1-5, with D uncertain. The V end was cut by 5 bases, the J end by 2 bases, with 10 bases between. CDR1 SGHTA and CDR2 FQGNSA come from the germline V gene. There are 14 residues in the CDR3. DNA for the CDR3: TGTGCCAGCAGCGCCGGCTTGGGCAATCAGCCCCAGCATTTT. Amino acid sequence: CASSAGLGNQPQHF.

This clone was detected once. The chain links TRBV19 to TRBJ2-3; the D gene is possibly TRBD1 (5 bases). The V end lost 9 bases, the J end lost 5 bases, and 21 bases lay between the germline ends. This CDR3 region has 15 residues. Germline assignment: CDR1 LNHDA and CDR2 SQIVND (reference sequence). CDR3: CASRYTDTDGDTQYF. For the CDR3, the DNA is TGTGCCAGCCGATATACGGACACGGACGGAGATACGCAGTATTTT. The full variable domain, completed using reference TRBV19 and TRBJ2-3, is DGGITQSPKYLFRKEGQNVTLSCEQNLNHDAMYWYRQDPGQGLRLIYYSQIVNDFQKGDIAEGYSVSREKKESFPLTVTSAQKNPTAFYLCASRYTDTDGDTQYFGPGTRLTVL.

This clone has just one count. The chain joins TRBV2 to TRBJ2-5, with D unresolved. Germline CDR1 and CDR2: SNHLY and FYNNEI. The CDR3 totals 15 residues. Trimming left V 5 bases short and J 5 bases short, with 18 bases between. The CDR3 loop is CASSTGAAQTETQYF. CDR3 DNA: TGTGCCAGCAGTACGGGCGCGGCCCAAACGGAGACCCAGTACTTC.